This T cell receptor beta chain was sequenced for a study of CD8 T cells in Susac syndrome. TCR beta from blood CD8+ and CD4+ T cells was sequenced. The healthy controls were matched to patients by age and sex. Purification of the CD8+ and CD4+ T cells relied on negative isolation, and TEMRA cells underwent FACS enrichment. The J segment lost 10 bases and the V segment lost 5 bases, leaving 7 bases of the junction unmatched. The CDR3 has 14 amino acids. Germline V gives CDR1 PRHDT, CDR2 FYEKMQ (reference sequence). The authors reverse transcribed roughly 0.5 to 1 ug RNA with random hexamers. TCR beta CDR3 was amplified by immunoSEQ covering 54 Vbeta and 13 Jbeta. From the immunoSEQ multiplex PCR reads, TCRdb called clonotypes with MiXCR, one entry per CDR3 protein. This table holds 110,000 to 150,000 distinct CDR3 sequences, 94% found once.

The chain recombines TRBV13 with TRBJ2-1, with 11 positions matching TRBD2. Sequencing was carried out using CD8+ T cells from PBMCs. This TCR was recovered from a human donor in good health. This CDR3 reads CASSPGLAVEEQFF. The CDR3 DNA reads TGTGCCAGCAGCCCGGGACTAGCGGTCGAGGAGCAGTTCTTC.